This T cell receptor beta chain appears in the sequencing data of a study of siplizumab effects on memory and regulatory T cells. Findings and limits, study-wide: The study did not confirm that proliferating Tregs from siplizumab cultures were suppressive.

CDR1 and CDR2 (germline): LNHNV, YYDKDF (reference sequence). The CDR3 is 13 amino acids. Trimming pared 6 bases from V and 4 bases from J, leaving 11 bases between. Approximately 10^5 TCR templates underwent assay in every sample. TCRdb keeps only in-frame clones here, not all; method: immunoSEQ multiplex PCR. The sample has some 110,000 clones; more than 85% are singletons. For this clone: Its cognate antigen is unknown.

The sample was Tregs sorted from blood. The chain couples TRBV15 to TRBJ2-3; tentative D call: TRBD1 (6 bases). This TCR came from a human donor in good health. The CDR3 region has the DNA TGTGCCACCAGGGTAGGGGGTGCAGATACGCAGTATTTT. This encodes CATRVGGADTQYF.